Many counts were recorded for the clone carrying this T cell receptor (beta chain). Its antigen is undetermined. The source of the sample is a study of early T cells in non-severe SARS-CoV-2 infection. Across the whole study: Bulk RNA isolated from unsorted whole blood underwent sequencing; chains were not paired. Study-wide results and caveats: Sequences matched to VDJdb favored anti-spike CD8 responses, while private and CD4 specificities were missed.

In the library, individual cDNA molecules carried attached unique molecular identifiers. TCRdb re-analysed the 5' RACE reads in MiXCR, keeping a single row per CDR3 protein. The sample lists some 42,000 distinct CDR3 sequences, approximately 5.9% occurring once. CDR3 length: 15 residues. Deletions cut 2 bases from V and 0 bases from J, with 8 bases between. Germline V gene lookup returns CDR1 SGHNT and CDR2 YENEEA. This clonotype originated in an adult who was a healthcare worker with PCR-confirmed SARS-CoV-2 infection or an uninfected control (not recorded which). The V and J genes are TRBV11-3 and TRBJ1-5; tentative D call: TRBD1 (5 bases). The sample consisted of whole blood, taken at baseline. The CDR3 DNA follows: TGTGCCAGCAGCTTACGACAGCATAGCAATCAGCCCCAGCATTTT. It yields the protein CASSLRQHSNQPQHF.